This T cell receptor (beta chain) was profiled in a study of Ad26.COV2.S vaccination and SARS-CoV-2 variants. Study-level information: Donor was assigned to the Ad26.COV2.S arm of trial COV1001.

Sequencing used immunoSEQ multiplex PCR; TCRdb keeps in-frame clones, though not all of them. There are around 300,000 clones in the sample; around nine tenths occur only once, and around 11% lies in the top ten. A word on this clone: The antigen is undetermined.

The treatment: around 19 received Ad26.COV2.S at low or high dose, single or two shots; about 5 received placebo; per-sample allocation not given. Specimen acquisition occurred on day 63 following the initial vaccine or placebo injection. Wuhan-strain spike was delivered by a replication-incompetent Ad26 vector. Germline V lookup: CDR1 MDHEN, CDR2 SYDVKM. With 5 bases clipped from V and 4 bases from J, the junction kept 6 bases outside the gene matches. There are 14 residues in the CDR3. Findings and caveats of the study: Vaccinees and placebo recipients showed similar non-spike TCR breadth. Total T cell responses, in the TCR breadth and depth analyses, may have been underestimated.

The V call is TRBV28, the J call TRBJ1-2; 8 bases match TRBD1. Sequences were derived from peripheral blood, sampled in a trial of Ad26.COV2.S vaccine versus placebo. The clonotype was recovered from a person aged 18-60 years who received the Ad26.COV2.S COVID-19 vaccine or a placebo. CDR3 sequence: CASSNGQGSYGYTF. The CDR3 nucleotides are TGTGCCAGCAGTAACGGACAGGGATCCTATGGCTACACCTTC.